This T cell receptor beta chain was documented in a study of T cells after posttransplantation cyclophosphamide. About this clone: Its specificity is unknown.

Study findings and constraints: TRB overlap between skin or GI tissue T cells and blood was limited. After PTCy, TRB diversity resembled that of CNI/methotrexate controls.

Here immunoSEQ multiplex PCR was the method, and the copy in TCRdb shows in-frame clones only, minus some. Listed for the sample are 34,000 or so clones, none seen a single time. This TCR was recovered from a woman between 50 and 59 years old in good health and a related stem cell transplant donor. Sequencing input: PBMCs.

The CDR3 DNA follows: TGTGCCTGGAGTGCCCTTAAAACAGGGGACGAGCAGTACTTC. It codes for CAWSALKTGDEQYF. This chain connects TRBV30 to TRBJ2-7; 7 bases fit TRBD1. Germline V gene lookup returns CDR1 GTSNPN and CDR2 SVGIG (reference sequence). Trimming took 1 base from V and 5 from J; bases not matched to a gene: 8. CDR3 size: 14 residues. The entire variable domain, with the rest obtained from reference TRBV30 and TRBJ2-7, is as follows: SQTIHQWPATLVQPVGSPLSLECTVEGTSNPNLYWYRQAAGRGLQLLFYSVGIGQISSEVPQNLSASRPQDRQFILSSKKLLLSDSGFYLCAWSALKTGDEQYFGPGTRLTVT.